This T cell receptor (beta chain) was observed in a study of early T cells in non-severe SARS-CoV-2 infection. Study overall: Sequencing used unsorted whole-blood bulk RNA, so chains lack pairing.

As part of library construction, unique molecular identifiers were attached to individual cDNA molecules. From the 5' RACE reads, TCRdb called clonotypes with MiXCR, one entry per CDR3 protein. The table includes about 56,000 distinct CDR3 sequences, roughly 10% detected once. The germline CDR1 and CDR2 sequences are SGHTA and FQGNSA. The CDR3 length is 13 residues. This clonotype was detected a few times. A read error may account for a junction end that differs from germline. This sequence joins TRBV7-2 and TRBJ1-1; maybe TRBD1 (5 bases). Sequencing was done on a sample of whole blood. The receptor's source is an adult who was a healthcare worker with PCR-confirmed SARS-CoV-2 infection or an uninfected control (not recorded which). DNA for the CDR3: TGTGCCAGCAGCCCGGGTTGGATGGGGCAGGAATTGTGG. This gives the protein CASSPGWMGQELW.